The 31 T cell receptor beta chains presented below share a single source sample, sequenced in a study of shared clonotypes between healthy human individuals (dated by TCRdb to the early 2020s). Library method: the immunoSEQ multiplex PCR assay. TCRdb took this table from immuneACCESS and kept in-frame rearrangements with V and J called. Such tables lack part of the clones; where checked against another copy, unresolved V genes explain under half of the gap, and the rest is unexplained. The sample table shows over 1.5 million clones, and around 98% are seen once. The ten largest clones capture around 0.47% of the sample. Sequencing was performed on naive CD4+ T cells sorted from blood. In light of the paper, this sample's cell subset or site label describes: CD45RA+ positively selected. The receptors derive from a man aged 30 to 45 in good health.

The chain combines TRBV4-3 with TRBJ1-1; 10 positions agree with TRBD1. The germline V gene has CDR1 LGHNA and CDR2 YSLEER. The ends lost 4 bases at V and 1 base at J; junction bases unmatched: 18. This CDR3 region has 20 residues. The CDR3 region has the DNA TGCGCCAGCAGCCGGGGGACAGGGGCTCTCCAGCACGACTCGAACACTGAAGCTTTCTTT. As protein: CASSRGTGALQHDSNTEAFF.

The chain carries TRBV28 and TRBJ2-1; 13 nucleotides agree with TRBD2. The V and J ends lost 4 bases and 3 bases, in that order; junction bases with no gene match: 6. This CDR3 spans 17 amino acids. Looked up from germline, CDR1 is MDHEN and CDR2 is SYDVKM. CDR3 nucleotide sequence: TGTGCCAGCAGTTCCGGACTAGCGGGAGTCCACTACAATGAGCAGTTCTTC. As protein: CASSSGLAGVHYNEQFF.

This chain uses TRBV28 with TRBJ1-3; D call uncertain. The CDR3 runs 15 residues. Deletions cut 4 bases from V and 0 bases from J, with 10 bases between. Per the germline V gene, CDR1 is MDHEN and CDR2 is SYDVKM. CDR3 DNA sequence: TGTGCCAGCAGTTCCATACAGTACTCTGGAAACACCATATATTTT. Encoded protein: CASSSIQYSGNTIYF.

The chain uses TRBV6-6 and TRBJ2-1; D ambiguous. This CDR3 has 16 amino acids. Germline V gene data show CDR1 as MNHNY and CDR2 as SVGAGI (reference sequence). Trimming left V 2 bases short and J 4 bases short, with 15 bases between. CDR3 region: CASSYPDATEYNEQFF. The CDR3 DNA reads as TGTGCCAGCAGTTACCCAGATGCGACTGAGTACAATGAGCAGTTCTTC.

The chain uses TRBV10-2 and TRBJ1-2; 11 bases are shared with TRBD1. The V gene's germline CDR1 is WSHSY and CDR2 SAAADI. J gave up 7 bases and V 5 bases, and 9 bases lay outside the gene matches. The CDR3 runs 15 residues. The CDR3 nucleotides read TGCGCCAGCAGTCCCTCCGGGACAGGGGGAAGTGGCTACACCTTC. Amino acid sequence: CASSPSGTGGSGYTF.

This clone occurred once. The rearrangement uses TRBV6-1 and TRBJ2-7, with 8 bases fitting TRBD1. V lost 8 bases to trimming and J lost 5 bases; unmatched junction nucleotides: 8. Per the germline V gene, CDR1 is MNHNS and CDR2 is SASEGT. The CDR3 runs 13 residues. This chain's CDR3 is CASSWAGGHEQYF. CDR3 DNA: TGTGCCAGCTCGTGGGCAGGGGGCCACGAGCAGTACTTC.

The rearrangement joins TRBV7-3 to TRBJ2-7; D uncertain. V lost 0 bases and J lost 0, with 15 bases in between. CDR3 length: 17 residues. Germline assignment: CDR1 SGHTA and CDR2 FQGTGA. The CDR3 DNA reads TGTGCCAGCAGCTTAACCCCCCCCCTCCCACCCTCCTACGAGCAGTACTTC. As protein: CASSLTPPLPPSYEQYF.

The chain uses TRBV4-3 and TRBJ2-5, with 7 positions matching TRBD2. CDR3 length equals 15 residues. V shed 0 bases, J shed 4 bases, and the junction held 5 bases outside the gene matches. CDR1 is LGHNA, CDR2 YSLEER, per germline. The CDR3 is CASSQDAGVGETQYF. The DNA for the CDR3 is TGCGCCAGCAGCCAAGATGCGGGGGTCGGAGAGACCCAGTACTTC.

The genes are TRBV10-1 and TRBJ2-7; D not certain. Trimming removed 3 bases from V and 2 bases from J, with 14 bases in between. This CDR3 has 15 amino acids. Germline-derived CDR1 and CDR2 are WNHNN and SYGVQD (reference sequence). CDR3 sequence: CASSDFGQSAYEQYF. The CDR3 DNA follows: TGCGCCAGCAGTGACTTCGGGCAATCAGCCTACGAGCAGTACTTC.

With regard to this clone: Other DNA sequences in the same sample also yield this CDR3. The J gene is TRBJ2-7, the V gene TRBV27; D is unclear. The V gene's germline CDR1 is MNHEY and CDR2 SMNVEV (reference sequence). Trimming removed 6 bases at V and 0 bases at J, with 3 bases between. The CDR3 length is 11 residues. The CDR3 sequence is CASSPSYEQYF. The CDR3 DNA sequence: TGTGCCAGCAGCCCCTCCTACGAGCAGTACTTC.

This chain uses TRBV7-3 with TRBJ1-1; D unresolved. Trimming shortened V by 4 bases and J by 0 bases, and 6 bases separated the two germline ends. This CDR3 has 13 residues. CDR1 is SGHTA and CDR2 is FQGTGA in the germline V gene. CDR3: CASSYDMNTEAFF. CDR3 nucleotide sequence: TGTGCCAGCAGCTACGACATGAACACTGAAGCTTTCTTT.

The chain is built from TRBV28 and TRBJ2-1; possibly TRBD2 for D (5 bases). V lost 5 bases and J lost 6, with 14 bases in between. In germline, CDR1 is MDHEN, CDR2 SYDVKM. The CDR3 is made up of 14 amino acids. The CDR3 loop reads CASSPSSAVNEQFF. DNA for the CDR3: TGTGCCAGCAGTCCCTCCTCAGCGGTCAATGAGCAGTTCTTC.

The V call is TRBV10-3, the J call TRBJ2-7; D not certain. This CDR3 contains 12 residues. V gave up 8 bases and J gave up 1 base, with 9 bases separating them. Germline V CDR1 and CDR2: ENHRY, SYGVKD. The CDR3 DNA reads as TGTGCCATCCAGTCAGGATCCTACGAGCAGTACTTC. This sequence encodes CAIQSGSYEQYF.

The V call is TRBV10-3, the J call TRBJ1-2; 10 bases map to TRBD1. This CDR3 spans 13 amino acids. V lost 2 bases and J lost 8; bases outside the gene matches: 2. The germline gives CDR1 ENHRY, CDR2 SYGVKD. CDR3 DNA sequence: TGTGCCATCAGTGAGGGGACAGGGGAAGGCTACACCTTC. Amino acid sequence: CAISEGTGEGYTF.

Here the CDR3 DNA reads TGCACACGGGGGGGCGAGCAGTACTTC. As protein: CTRGGEQYF. The rearrangement links TRBV1 to TRBJ2-7; TRBD2, as called in the table, went unchecked against the DNA. TRBV1 is a known pseudogene. The CDR3 covers 9 residues.

The genes are TRBV5-1 and TRBJ2-1; TRBD2 agrees at 7 bases. This CDR3 region has 15 residues. Trimming took 0 bases from V and 4 from J; bases not matched to a gene: 4. Germline CDR1 is SGHRS and CDR2 is YFSETQ. The DNA of the CDR3 is TGCGCCAGCAGCTTGGAGGCGGGAGAGTACAATGAGCAGTTCTTC. Its translation: CASSLEAGEYNEQFF.

The rearrangement links TRBV7-3 to TRBJ2-1; D might be TRBD2 (5 bases). V lost 5 bases and J lost 0, with 11 bases in between. The CDR3 is 15 residues long. Germline V gene sequence: CDR1 SGHTA, CDR2 FQGTGA. The CDR3 spells CASSRTSLSYNEQFF. The CDR3 DNA reads as TGTGCCAGCAGCCGGACTTCCCTCTCCTACAATGAGCAGTTCTTC.

The chain carries TRBV4-3 and TRBJ2-7; perhaps TRBD1 as D (7 bases). The germline V gene encodes CDR1 LGHNA and CDR2 YSLEER. The CDR3 has 14 amino acids. V was trimmed by 1 base and J by 7 bases, leaving 14 bases between them. For the CDR3, the DNA is TGCGCCAGCAGCCAAGGCAAGGGGGCGGGGGAGCAGTACTTC. This codes for CASSQGKGAGEQYF.

This chain links TRBV29-1 with TRBJ1-1; possibly TRBD1 for D (5 bases). The CDR3 covers 14 residues. The germline CDR1 and CDR2 sequences are SQVTM and ANQGSEA. Between the trimmed V and J ends, which lost 5 bases and 0 bases, there was a span of 13 bases. The CDR3 loop is CSVRADSLNTEAFF. In DNA form, the CDR3 reads TGCAGCGTTCGAGCTGACAGTCTGAACACTGAAGCTTTCTTT. The whole variable domain, remainder taken from reference TRBV29-1 and TRBJ1-1, is SAVISQKPSRDICQRGTSLTIQCQVDSQVTMMFWYRQQPGQSLTLIATANQGSEATYESGFVIDKFPISRPNLTFSTLTVSNMSPEDSSIYLCSVRADSLNTEAFFGQGTRLTVV.

This sequence joins TRBV28 and TRBJ1-2; D unresolved. Between the trimmed V and J ends, which lost 8 bases and 6 bases, there was a span of 10 bases. Germline CDR1 MDHEN, CDR2 SYDVKM. The CDR3 extends over 11 amino acids. CDR3 DNA: TGTGCCAGCCAGAGGAGTGATGGCTACACCTTC. Protein product: CASQRSDGYTF.

CDR3 sequence reads: CASSGRPHYEQYF. CDR3 sequence (DNA): TGTGCCAGTAGTGGTAGGCCCCACTACGAGCAGTACTTC. This rearrangement joins TRBV19 to TRBJ2-7; D not resolved. Germline CDR1 is LNHDA and CDR2 is SQIVND (reference sequence). This CDR3 spans 13 amino acids. The ends were cut back, 5 bases at V and 3 bases at J, with 11 bases in the middle.

With respect to this clone: Other nucleotide sequences in the sample specify the same CDR3. J is TRBJ2-3 and V is TRBV29-1; a possible D gene is TRBD1 (5 bases). Germline V lookup: CDR1 SQVTM, CDR2 ANQGSEA. V gave up 2 bases and J gave up 3 bases, with 9 bases separating them. The CDR3 is 13 residues long. The CDR3 spells CSVEQGSTDTQYF. CDR3 nucleotides: TGCAGCGTTGAACAGGGATCGACAGATACGCAGTATTTT.

The CDR3 protein is CASSPVLDRGQPQHF. The CDR3 DNA follows: TGTGCCAGCTCACCAGTTTTGGACAGGGGTCAGCCCCAGCATTTT. J is TRBJ1-5 and V is TRBV18; 9 bases map to TRBD1. The germline V gene has CDR1 KGHSH and CDR2 LQKENI. Trimming at V came to 2 bases and at J to 6 bases, leaving 5 bases not matched to a gene. The CDR3 is 15 amino acids. The full variable domain, in which reference TRBV18 and TRBJ1-5 provide the parts outside the CDR3, is NAGVMQNPRHLVRRRGQEARLRCSPMKGHSHVYWYRQLPEEGLKFMVYLQKENIIDESGMPKERFSAEFPKEGPSILRIQQVVRGDSAAYFCASSPVLDRGQPQHFGDGTRLSIL.

The rearrangement uses TRBV2 and TRBJ2-7; D is perhaps TRBD1 (5 bases). The germline gives CDR1 SNHLY, CDR2 FYNNEI. The ends were cut back, 9 bases at V and 4 bases at J, with 10 bases in the middle. This CDR3 has 11 residues. Here the CDR3 DNA reads TGTGCCAGTGAACAGGCGTACGAGCAGTACTTC. This sequence encodes CASEQAYEQYF.

The chain links TRBV5-1 to TRBJ1-4; D uncertain. The germline V gene encodes CDR1 SGHRS and CDR2 YFSETQ. The ends were cut back, 7 bases at V and 4 bases at J, with 17 bases in the middle. The CDR3 spans 15 residues. CDR3 region: CASGVGPGGNEKLFF. For the CDR3, the DNA is TGCGCCAGCGGTGTCGGACCGGGTGGTAATGAAAAACTGTTTTTT.

The V call is TRBV29-1, the J call TRBJ2-5; 9 bases are shared with TRBD2. The ends lost 8 bases at V and 5 bases at J; junction bases unmatched: 9. This CDR3 contains 13 residues. Germline values: CDR1 SQVTM, CDR2 ANQGSEA. The CDR3 protein is CSQGGTSLETQYF. The CDR3 region has the DNA TGCAGCCAAGGAGGGACTAGCTTGGAGACCCAGTACTTC.

About this clone itself: Other nucleotide sequences from this sample produce the same CDR3. The rearrangement uses TRBV9 and TRBJ2-5, with unresolved D. V lost 0 bases to trimming and J lost 5 bases, with 8 bases between them. The CDR3 has 13 amino acids. Germline CDR1 and CDR2: SGDLS and YYNGEE. The CDR3 loop reads CASSVVPLETQYF. In nucleotides, the CDR3 is TGTGCCAGCAGCGTAGTTCCCCTGGAGACCCAGTACTTC.

J is TRBJ2-3 and V is TRBV4-2, with 7 nucleotides matching TRBD2. This CDR3 is built from 17 residues. The trim removed 2 bases at V and 4 bases at J, leaving 12 bases unmatched. From germline, CDR1 is LGHNA and CDR2 YNFKEQ. The CDR3 coding sequence is TGTGCCAGCAGCCAACTTTTTAGGGAGGGCCATGCAGATACGCAGTATTTT. This translates into CASSQLFREGHADTQYF.

V is TRBV25-1 and J is TRBJ2-2; D possibly corresponds to TRBD1 (5 bases). This CDR3 comprises 14 residues. Germline-derived CDR1 and CDR2 are MGHDK and SYGVNS. The V end was cut by 3 bases, the J end by 7 bases, with 12 bases between. CDR3 DNA sequence: TGTGCCAGCAGTGAGTCCAGGGTCGGCGGGGAGCTGTTTTTT. As protein: CASSESRVGGELFF. The variable domain in full, with the rest retrieved from reference TRBV25-1 and TRBJ2-2, is EADIYQTPRYLVIGTGKKITLECSQTMGHDKMYWYQQDPGMELHLIHYSYGVNSTEKGDLSSESTVSRIRTEHFPLTLESARPSHTSQYLCASSESRVGGELFFGEGSRLTVL.

The chain recombines TRBV7-2 with TRBJ2-7, with a possible D match to TRBD1 (5 bases). Per the germline V gene, CDR1 is SGHTA and CDR2 is FQGNSA. This CDR3 spans 15 amino acids. V lost 2 bases to trimming and J lost 0 bases, with 11 bases between them. CDR3 sequence reads: CASSLYGRDSYEQYF. In DNA form, the CDR3 reads TGTGCCAGCAGCTTATATGGCAGGGACTCCTACGAGCAGTACTTC.

The chain recombines TRBV2 with TRBJ2-5; 9 bases line up with TRBD2. Germline CDR1 and CDR2: SNHLY and FYNNEI. Losses at the gene ends were 5 bases for V and 2 bases for J; bases not matched to a gene: 9. The CDR3 is 16 amino acids. The CDR3 sequence: CASSKTSGQTQETQYF. DNA for the CDR3: TGTGCCAGCAGTAAGACTAGCGGTCAGACACAAGAGACCCAGTACTTC.